This is a list of T cell receptor beta chains from one sample in a study of molecular identifiers for immune sequencing clone quantification. TCRdb independently ran MiXCR on the PCR reads; one entry per CDR3 protein. The table lists about half a million distinct CDR3 sequences, roughly 23% of them singletons. Sequencing used naive CD8+ T cells from blood, with Jurkat cell RNA spiked in. The receptor source for this set is a human donor in good health. Some libraries in this study had Jurkat cell RNA spiked in. The CDR3 runs from the conserved cysteine through the conserved F or W. The order of the fields is clone size, J gene, D gene, V gene, CDR3 protein, CDR3 DNA. D genes are given only for firm matches. Part of the rows lack a size; the others show once, few, many or a class for expanded clones.

many TRBJ1-5 TRBD1 TRBV6-1 CASRKTGSNQPQHF TGTGCCAGCCGCAAGACAGGGAGCAATCAGCCCCAGCATTTT
many TRBJ2-3 . TRBV28 CASSPWADTQYF TGTGCCAGCAGTCCCTGGGCAGATACGCAGTATTTT
many TRBJ2-5 . TRBV29-1 CSAETGMGLPETQYF TGCAGCGCAGAAACAGGGATGGGGCTTCCAGAGACCCAGTACTTC
. TRBJ1-2 TRBD1 TRBV7-9 CASSAPPEGAYYGYTF TGTGCCAGCAGCGCCCCCCCAGAGGGGGCTTACTATGGCTACACCTTC
. TRBJ1-3 . TRBV7-9 CASSFPAQDGNTIYF TGTGCCAGCAGCTTCCCCGCCCAGGACGGAAACACCATATATTTT
many TRBJ2-2 TRBD1 TRBV19 CASRTGTGNTGELFF TGTGCCAGTAGAACCGGGACAGGGAACACCGGGGAGCTGTTTTTT
. TRBJ2-1 TRBD2 TRBV4-3 CASSQARTSGNEQFF TGCGCCAGCAGCCAAGCCCGGACTAGCGGGAATGAGCAGTTCTTC
few TRBJ1-1 . TRBV4-1 CASSQAVLTEAFF TGCGCCAGCAGCCAAGCCGTCCTCACTGAAGCTTTCTTT
many TRBJ2-1 TRBD1 TRBV7-2 CASSLFGTGLDNEQFF TGTGCCAGCAGCTTATTTGGGACAGGGCTCGACAATGAGCAGTTCTTC
many TRBJ1-1 . TRBV5-8 CASSSIPMNTEAFF TGTGCCAGCAGCTCGATTCCTATGAACACTGAAGCTTTCTTT
few TRBJ2-7 . TRBV3-1 CASSPFRGRYEQYF TGTGCCAGCAGCCCGTTCAGGGGGAGGTACGAGCAGTACTTC
many TRBJ2-2 . TRBV29-1 CSVEGLGNTGELFF TGCAGCGTTGAAGGACTAGGGAACACCGGGGAGCTGTTTTTT
few TRBJ2-1 TRBD2 TRBV7-2 CASSSSGGAGDEQFF TGTGCCAGCAGCTCGTCGGGGGGGGCAGGGGATGAGCAGTTCTTC
many TRBJ2-7 . TRBV7-6 CASSLPSRTVKQYEQYF TGTGCCAGCAGCTTACCCTCAAGGACAGTAAAACAGTACGAGCAGTACTTC
many TRBJ2-3 . TRBV5-1 CASRVFLVIDTQYF TGCGCCAGCAGGGTATTCCTAGTCATTGATACGCAGTATTTT
many TRBJ2-7 . TRBV29-1 CSVSLGHSGPEQYF TGCAGCGTTTCCCTGGGACACTCCGGCCCCGAGCAGTACTTC
few TRBJ2-4 . TRBV20-1 CSADSGVAKNIQYF TGCAGTGCCGATTCCGGGGTGGCCAAAAACATTCAGTACTTC
many TRBJ1-6 . TRBV4-1 CASSQPEYNSPLHF TGCGCCAGCAGCCAACCCGAGTATAATTCACCCCTCCACTTT
. TRBJ1-1 . TRBV6-6 CASSYLEAFF TGTGCCAGCAGTTATCTGGAAGCTTTCTTT
. TRBJ2-7 TRBD2 TRBV4-1 CASSVRENYEQYF TGCGCCAGCAGCGTGCGGGAGAACTACGAGCAGTACTTC
few TRBJ2-5 . TRBV19 CASSIIRGGEETQYF TGTGCCAGTAGTATCATCCGAGGGGGTGAAGAGACCCAGTACTTC
. TRBJ2-7 TRBD2 TRBV27 CASGLHSGDSYEQYF TGTGCCAGCGGACTTCATAGCGGGGACTCCTACGAGCAGTACTTC
. TRBJ1-5 . TRBV19 CASSPMGWQPQHF TGTGCCAGTAGCCCGATGGGGTGGCAGCCCCAGCATTTT
few TRBJ1-3 . TRBV7-9 CASSPNGESAGNTIYF TGTGCCAGCAGCCCCAATGGGGAGTCTGCTGGAAACACCATATATTTT
few TRBJ2-7 . TRBV6-1 CASSESGAYEQYF TGTGCCAGCAGTGAGTCAGGGGCCTACGAGCAGTACTTC
many TRBJ2-6 . TRBV29-1 CSVVPSSGANVLTF TGCAGCGTTGTACCCAGCTCTGGGGCCAACGTCCTGACTTTC
many TRBJ2-5 . TRBV27 CASRPGLRRETQYF TGTGCCAGCAGGCCCGGACTCCGCAGAGAGACCCAGTACTTC
. TRBJ2-7 . TRBV5-6 CASSLAVRSYEQYF TGTGCCAGCAGCTTGGCGGTCCGATCCTACGAGCAGTACTTC
few TRBJ1-5 . TRBV4-1 CASSQEGQSNQPQHF TGCGCCAGCAGCCAAGAAGGGCAGTCCAATCAGCCCCAGCATTTT
few TRBJ2-3 TRBD2 TRBV27 CASRAYSGGATDTQYF TGTGCCAGCAGGGCATATAGCGGGGGGGCTACAGATACGCAGTATTTT
few TRBJ2-3 TRBD2 TRBV28 CASSFALSGGPADTQYF TGTGCCAGCAGTTTTGCATTGTCGGGAGGGCCCGCAGATACGCAGTATTTT
many TRBJ2-5 TRBD2 TRBV4-1 CASSPGLAETQYF TGCGCCAGCAGCCCTGGACTAGCGGAGACCCAGTACTTC
many TRBJ1-1 TRBD1 TRBV6-6 CASSHRGTEAFF TGTGCCAGCAGCCACAGGGGCACTGAAGCTTTCTTT
few TRBJ2-1 . TRBV6-5 CASSYSRTYNEQFF TGTGCCAGCAGTTACTCTCGGACCTACAATGAGCAGTTCTTC
few TRBJ2-3 . TRBV28 CASSPPRVRGILIRAQYF TGTGCCAGCAGTCCACCCAGAGTCCGCGGGATTTTGATAAGGGCGCAGTATTTT
many TRBJ2-1 . TRBV7-2 CASSLGLRDINNEQFF TGTGCCAGCAGCTTAGGATTGCGGGATATTAACAATGAGCAGTTCTTC
. TRBJ1-1 . TRBV7-9 CASSFASLGAALNTEAFF TGTGCCAGCAGCTTCGCCTCTTTGGGGGCTGCATTGAACACTGAAGCTTTCTTT
few TRBJ2-2 . TRBV29-1 CSVEDRQEANTGELFF TGCAGCGTTGAAGATCGCCAGGAAGCGAACACCGGGGAGCTGTTTTTT
. TRBJ2-7 TRBD2 TRBV4-3 CASSQDTLAGAAYEQYF TGCGCCAGCAGCCAAGATACCCTAGCGGGGGCCGCCTACGAGCAGTACTTC
. TRBJ2-7 TRBD2 TRBV12-3/TRBV12-4 CASSPWSGGVREQYF TGTGCCAGCAGCCCCTGGAGCGGGGGGGTCAGGGAGCAGTACTTC
. TRBJ2-5 TRBD2 TRBV7-2 CASSSELAGGLETQYF TGTGCCAGCAGCTCCGAGCTAGCGGGGGGGCTGGAGACCCAGTACTTC
many TRBJ1-3 . TRBV20-1 CSASQDPGNTIYF TGCAGTGCTAGCCAGGACCCTGGAAACACCATATATTTT
many TRBJ1-1 . TRBV25-1 CASSEDYTGHTEAFF TGTGCCAGCAGTGAAGACTATACAGGACACACTGAAGCTTTCTTT
many TRBJ2-7 TRBD1 TRBV15 CATSTGTGPYEQYF TGTGCCACCAGCACCGGGACAGGCCCCTACGAGCAGTACTTC